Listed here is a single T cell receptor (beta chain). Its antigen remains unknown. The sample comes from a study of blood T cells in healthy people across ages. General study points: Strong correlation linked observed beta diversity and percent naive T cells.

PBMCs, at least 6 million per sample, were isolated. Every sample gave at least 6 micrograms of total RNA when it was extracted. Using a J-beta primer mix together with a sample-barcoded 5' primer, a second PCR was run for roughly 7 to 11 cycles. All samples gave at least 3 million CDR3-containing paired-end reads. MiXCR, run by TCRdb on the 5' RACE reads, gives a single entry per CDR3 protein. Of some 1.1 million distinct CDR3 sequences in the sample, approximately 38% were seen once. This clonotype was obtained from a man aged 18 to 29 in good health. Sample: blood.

The chain's CDR3 is CASSLDIGGRAAKNIQYF. The CDR3, as DNA: TGTGCCAGCAGCTTAGATATAGGCGGGAGGGCAGCCAAAAACATTCAGTACTTC. This rearrangement joins TRBV7-2 to TRBJ2-4; TRBD2 matches at 9 bases. Germline loops: CDR1 SGHTA, CDR2 FQGNSA. With V trimmed by 1 base and J by 0 bases, 7 bases remained unmatched. The CDR3 is made up of 18 amino acids. Using reference TRBV7-2 and TRBJ2-4 for the parts outside the CDR3, the full variable domain is GAGVSQSPSNKVTEKGKDVELRCDPISGHTALYWYRQSLGQGLEFLIYFQGNSAPDKSGLPSDRFSAERTGGSVSTLTIQRTQQEDSAVYLCASSLDIGGRAAKNIQYFGAGTRLSVL.